These 30 T cell receptor beta chains were sequenced from one sample in a study of blood T cell repertoires in COVID-19. Sequencing used immunoSEQ multiplex PCR; TCRdb keeps in-frame clones, though not all of them. The table lists about 69,000 clones, 75% to 95% of them singletons. Material for sequencing was peripheral blood. These receptors were obtained from an older woman with active COVID-19.

The chain employs TRBV5-4 and TRBJ1-1, with 11 nucleotides matching TRBD1. V dropped 6 bases and J dropped 8; count of bases not matched to a gene: 15. The germline CDR1 and CDR2 sequences are SGHNT and YYREEE (reference sequence). The CDR3 totals 16 residues. CDR3 loop: CASNIGQGAPLLEAFF. The CDR3 coding sequence is TGTGCCAGCAACATAGGACAGGGGGCGCCGTTACTCGAAGCTTTCTTT.

This rearrangement joins TRBV11-3 to TRBJ1-1; D uncertain. CDR3 length equals 13 residues. Germline CDR1 is SGHNT and CDR2 is YENEEA. V lost 2 bases, J lost 6 bases, and 10 bases lay in between. The CDR3 sequence is CASSLSGSSEAFF. As DNA, the CDR3 is TGTGCCAGCAGCTTAAGTGGCAGTTCTGAAGCTTTCTTT.

The chain is built from TRBV4-2 and TRBJ1-3, with D perhaps TRBD1 (6 bases). V dropped 0 bases and J dropped 1 base, with 10 bases sitting between them. The CDR3 consists of 16 residues. The germline gives CDR1 LGHNA, CDR2 YNFKEQ. CDR3: CASSQDLQGSGNTIYF. In nucleotides, the CDR3 is TGTGCCAGCAGCCAAGACCTACAGGGTTCTGGAAACACCATATATTTT.

The sample holds one count of this clone. This chain links TRBV19 with TRBJ2-1, with 7 bases fitting TRBD2. Germline values: CDR1 LNHDA, CDR2 SQIVND (reference sequence). Trimming at V came to 5 bases and at J to 2 bases, leaving 18 bases not matched to a gene. This CDR3 has 19 residues. This chain's CDR3 is CASSPRQRETPHPYNEQFF. DNA for the CDR3: TGTGCCAGTAGTCCCCGCCAGCGGGAAACCCCACACCCCTACAATGAGCAGTTCTTC.

This chain connects TRBV2 to TRBJ2-5, with D possibly matching TRBD1 (6 bases). This CDR3 is 16 amino acids long. The V gene lost 6 bases and the J gene lost 2 bases, with 19 bases spanning the gap. CDR1 and CDR2 (germline): SNHLY, FYNNEI. The CDR3 DNA sequence: TGTGCCAGCAGGGAACGCCGGACAGTTTCTCAAGAGACCCAGTACTTC. This translates into CASRERRTVSQETQYF. The full variable domain, completed using reference TRBV2 and TRBJ2-5, is EPEVTQTPSHQVTQMGQEVILRCVPISNHLYFYWYRQILGQKVEFLVSFYNNEISEKSEIFDDQFSVERPDGSNFTLKIRSTKLEDSAMYFCASRERRTVSQETQYFGPGTRLLVL.

The V and J genes are TRBV28 and TRBJ2-3; possibly TRBD1 for D (6 bases). The CDR3 spans 15 residues. Germline lookup yields CDR1 MDHEN and CDR2 SYDVKM. V lost 2 bases to trimming and J lost 6 bases, with 15 bases between them. The CDR3 sequence: CASSLMGARFDTQYF. Here the CDR3 DNA reads TGTGCCAGCAGTTTAATGGGGGCCCGTTTCGATACGCAGTATTTT.

This clone occurred once. This sequence joins TRBV4-1 and TRBJ2-2; D unclear. Trimming removed 8 bases from V and 8 bases from J, with 18 bases in between. CDR3 size: 14 residues. Germline assignment: CDR1 MGHRA and CDR2 YSYEKL. In DNA form, the CDR3 reads TGCGCCAGCCGAGAGTACCAGGATGCTGGGGAGCTGTTTTTT. Translated, it gives CASREYQDAGELFF.

The chain has TRBV10-3 and TRBJ2-2; weak D call: TRBD1 (6 bases). V was cut by 11 bases and J by 3 bases, with 16 bases left in between. The V gene's germline CDR1 is ENHRY and CDR2 SYGVKD. The CDR3 is made up of 14 amino acids. The CDR3 is CAAGQHGDTGELFF. In nucleotides, the CDR3 is TGTGCCGCTGGACAGCATGGGGACACCGGGGAGCTGTTTTTT.

V and J are TRBV5-3 and TRBJ2-5; D perhaps matches TRBD1 (6 bases). TRBV5-3 is classed as an ORF, of uncertain function. V was shortened by 0 bases and J by 5 bases, with 14 bases between the two germline ends. The CDR3 is made up of 15 amino acids. The CDR3 sequence: CARSLEQGGRETQYF. CDR3 bases: TGTGCCAGAAGCTTGGAACAGGGTGGTAGGGAGACCCAGTACTTC.

The rearrangement joins TRBV19 to TRBJ1-3; D possibly corresponds to TRBD1 (6 bases). The germline CDR1 and CDR2 sequences are LNHDA and SQIVND (reference sequence). The V end lost 4 bases, the J end lost 3 bases, and 16 bases lay between the germline ends. This CDR3 is 16 amino acids long. The DNA for the CDR3 is TGTGCCAGTAGTACCTTACAGGGAACTATTGGAAACACCATATATTTT. Protein product: CASSTLQGTIGNTIYF.

V usage is TRBV11-3 and J usage is TRBJ1-1; D call uncertain. Trimming stripped 0 bases from V and 2 bases from J, with 4 bases between. The CDR3 contains 13 residues. In germline, CDR1 is SGHNT, CDR2 YENEEA. CDR3 amino acids: CASSLDINTEAFF. The DNA for the CDR3 is TGTGCCAGCAGCTTAGACATTAACACTGAAGCTTTCTTT.

The V call is TRBV28, the J call TRBJ1-2, with D maybe TRBD1 (5 bases). This CDR3 region has 13 residues. Germline V gene sequence: CDR1 MDHEN, CDR2 SYDVKM. With 1 base removed from V and 4 bases from J, the gap between germline ends came to 7 bases. The CDR3 loop is CASSLSDSYGYTF. CDR3 in DNA: TGTGCCAGCAGTTTATCCGACAGCTATGGCTACACCTTC.

This chain joins TRBV12-3 or TRBV12-4 and TRBJ2-1; D unclear. V lost 4 bases and J 7 bases, leaving 2 bases between the germline ends. CDR3 length: 10 amino acids. The CDR3 DNA reads as TGTGCCAGCAGTTCAAATGAGCAGTTCTTC. This sequence encodes CASSSNEQFF.

The rearrangement links TRBV4-1 to TRBJ2-7; possible D gene TRBD2, 6 bases. Germline V gene lookup returns CDR1 MGHRA and CDR2 YSYEKL. V lost 0 bases and J 3 bases, leaving 18 bases between the germline ends. CDR3 size: 17 residues. CDR3: CASSQDWRLEFFYEQYF. CDR3 DNA: TGCGCCAGCAGCCAAGATTGGAGACTAGAGTTCTTCTACGAGCAGTACTTC.

This chain connects TRBV2 to TRBJ1-5; no definite D call. The CDR3 covers 15 residues. The V and J ends lost 5 bases and 4 bases respectively, with 15 bases between them. Germline V gene lookup returns CDR1 SNHLY and CDR2 FYNNEI. Here the CDR3 DNA reads TGTGCCAGCAGTAATATAGCTATAGCAAATCAGCCCCAGCATTTT. Encoded protein: CASSNIAIANQPQHF.

The chain couples TRBV18 to TRBJ2-1, with TRBD2 matching 8 bases. The J segment lost 14 bases and the V segment lost 0 bases, leaving 9 bases of the junction unmatched. The CDR3 extends over 14 amino acids. Germline CDR1 reads KGHSH; CDR2 reads LQKENI. This CDR3 reads CASSPPAASGQKFF. CDR3 DNA: TGTGCCAGCTCACCACCCGCGGCTAGCGGGCAAAAGTTCTTC.

This chain joins TRBV28 and TRBJ1-2, with 9 bases that match TRBD1. Germline V gene lookup returns CDR1 MDHEN and CDR2 SYDVKM. V was clipped by 0 bases and J by 6 bases; unmatched bases: 5. The CDR3 is made up of 15 amino acids. This chain's CDR3 is CASSLWGQGRNGYTF. The CDR3 DNA sequence: TGTGCCAGCAGTTTATGGGGACAGGGTAGGAATGGCTACACCTTC.

This clone has just one count. The rearrangement joins TRBV7-9 to TRBJ1-2; maybe TRBD1 (6 bases). CDR3 length equals 16 residues. Trimming took 0 bases from V and 4 from J, leaving 15 bases between them. Germline V lookup: CDR1 SEHNR, CDR2 FQNEAQ (reference sequence). The CDR3 DNA is TGTGCCAGCAGCTTAGCAGCCCACAGGGAGATCTATGGCTACACCTTC. It encodes CASSLAAHREIYGYTF.

This clone occurred a few times. This chain links TRBV4-1 with TRBJ2-1; 12 bases map to TRBD2. Per germline, CDR1 MGHRA and CDR2 YSYEKL. Unmatched junction bases numbered 8, after V lost 3 bases and J lost 14 bases. The CDR3 extends over 14 amino acids. The CDR3: CASSQETSGRREFF. The CDR3 DNA reads as TGCGCCAGCAGCCAGGAGACTAGCGGGAGACGCGAGTTCTTC.

This clone ranks as medium-sized (0.01 to 0.1%). Other DNA sequences in this specimen translate into the identical CDR3. This chain connects TRBV7-2 to TRBJ2-7, with 11 nucleotides matching TRBD2. This CDR3 is built from 15 residues. Germline CDR1 is SGHTA and CDR2 is FQGNSA. V trimming: 3 bases; J trimming: 0 bases; junction bases outside the gene matches: 1. This chain's CDR3 is CASSLGTSGSYEQYF. In nucleotides, the CDR3 is TGTGCCAGCAGCTTGGGGACTAGCGGCTCCTACGAGCAGTACTTC.

The V call is TRBV2, the J call TRBJ1-1, with D uncertain. Looked up from germline, CDR1 is SNHLY and CDR2 is FYNNEI. This CDR3 comprises 15 residues. The ends were cut back, 2 bases at V and 4 bases at J, with 14 bases in the middle. The CDR3 is CASSERSYFGTEAFF. The CDR3 bases are TGTGCCAGCAGTGAAAGGAGTTACTTTGGCACTGAAGCTTTCTTT. Full variable domain (missing parts from reference TRBV2 and TRBJ1-1): EPEVTQTPSHQVTQMGQEVILRCVPISNHLYFYWYRQILGQKVEFLVSFYNNEISEKSEIFDDQFSVERPDGSNFTLKIRSTKLEDSAMYFCASSERSYFGTEAFFGQGTRLTVV.

The chain has TRBV4-1 and TRBJ2-1; TRBD2 aligns across 13 bases. V shed 2 bases and J 6 bases; nucleotides not matched to a gene: 13. Germline CDR1 MGHRA, CDR2 YSYEKL. CDR3 length: 19 amino acids. As DNA, the CDR3 is TGCGCCAGCAGCCAATACTCCGGACTAGCGGGAGCTCTGGGCAATGAGCAGTTCTTC. Its translation is CASSQYSGLAGALGNEQFF.

This chain connects TRBV28 to TRBJ2-2, with TRBD1 as a possible D gene (5 bases). Germline V gene data show CDR1 as MDHEN and CDR2 as SYDVKM. Trimming took 7 bases from V and 0 from J, leaving 9 bases between them. The CDR3 length is 14 residues. CDR3 in DNA: TGTGCCAGCAAGAAAGGGGCGAACACCGGGGAGCTGTTTTTT. Translated, it gives CASKKGANTGELFF.

The chain has TRBV28 and TRBJ2-1; the match to TRBD2 covers 8 bases. This CDR3 region has 16 residues. Per germline, CDR1 MDHEN and CDR2 SYDVKM. V lost 2 bases and J lost 1; bases outside the gene matches: 4. The CDR3 coding sequence is TGTGCCAGCAGTTTAGTGTCTAGCGGGTCCTACAATGAGCAGTTCTTC. Translation gives CASSLVSSGSYNEQFF.

With respect to this clone: One end of the junction varies from germline; a read error may be responsible. J is TRBJ1-3 and V is TRBV19; unclear D gene. The CDR3 is 14 amino acids. The germline gives CDR1 LNHDA, CDR2 SQIVND (reference sequence). The CDR3 protein is CASNLEKNGNTVYF. The CDR3 nucleotides read TGTGCCAGTAACCTGGAGAAGAACGGAAACACCGTATATTTT.

The chain recombines TRBV19 with TRBJ2-7, with 7 nucleotides matching TRBD1. This CDR3 is built from 14 residues. V lost 7 bases to trimming and J lost 1 base; unmatched junction nucleotides: 7. From germline, CDR1 is LNHDA and CDR2 SQIVND (reference sequence). The CDR3 coding sequence is TGTGCCAGTAATCGACGGGACAGATCCTACGAGCAGTACTTC. Its protein is CASNRRDRSYEQYF.

This clone appeared a single time. The V call is TRBV5-4, the J call TRBJ2-1, with 7 bases lining up with TRBD2. Germline V lookup: CDR1 SGHNT, CDR2 YYREEE (reference sequence). This CDR3 is 13 amino acids long. Trimming removed 0 bases from V and 14 bases from J; junction bases left unmatched: 8. The DNA of the CDR3 is TGTGCCAGCAGCTTGGAGGTGGCGGGAGTGGAGTTCTTC. Amino acids: CASSLEVAGVEFF.

This chain connects TRBV6-5 to TRBJ1-5; a weak D match, TRBD1 (5 bases). CDR1 is MNHEY and CDR2 is SVGAGI in the germline V gene. Trimming shortened V by 4 bases and J by 0 bases, and 13 bases separated the two germline ends. This CDR3 contains 16 residues. CDR3 loop: CASSFPGDYSNQPQHF. CDR3 coding DNA: TGTGCCAGCAGTTTTCCCGGGGACTATAGCAATCAGCCCCAGCATTTT.

The rearrangement joins TRBV30 to TRBJ2-3; 14 bases are a match to TRBD2. J was trimmed by 9 bases and V by 1 base; bases with no gene match: 9. The CDR3 is 16 amino acids. Germline V lookup: CDR1 GTSNPN, CDR2 SVGIG (reference sequence). The DNA of the CDR3 is TGTGCCTGGAGTGGACTAGCGGGAGGGTACGGGGAGACGCAGTATTTT. Residues: CAWSGLAGGYGETQYF.

J is TRBJ1-2 and V is TRBV7-6; perhaps TRBD1 as D (6 bases). The germline V gene has CDR1 SGHVS and CDR2 FNYEAQ. The CDR3 extends over 15 amino acids. V was cut by 5 bases and J by 0 bases, with 13 bases left in between. DNA for the CDR3: TGTGCCAGCAGCCCGACGGACAGCGCTAACTATGGCTACACCTTC. Its translation is CASSPTDSANYGYTF.